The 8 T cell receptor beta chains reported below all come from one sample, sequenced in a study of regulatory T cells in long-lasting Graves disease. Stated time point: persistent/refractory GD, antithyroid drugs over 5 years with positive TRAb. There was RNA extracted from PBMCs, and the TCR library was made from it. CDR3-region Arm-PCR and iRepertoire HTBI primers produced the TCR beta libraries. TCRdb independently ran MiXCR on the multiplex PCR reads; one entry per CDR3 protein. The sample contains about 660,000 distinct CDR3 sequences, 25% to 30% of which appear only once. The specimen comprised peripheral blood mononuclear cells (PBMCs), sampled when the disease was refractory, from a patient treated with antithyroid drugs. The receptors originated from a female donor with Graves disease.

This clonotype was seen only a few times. The CDR3 region is CSVEDRGGGVTEAFF. CDR3 in DNA: TGCAGCGTTGAAGATCGGGGCGGAGGCGTCACTGAAGCTTTCTTT. The V call is TRBV29-1, the J call TRBJ1-1; possible D gene TRBD1, 5 bases. Trimming shortened V by 0 bases and J by 4 bases, and 15 bases separated the two germline ends. This CDR3 is 15 amino acids long. Germline-derived CDR1 and CDR2 are SQVTM and ANQGSEA.

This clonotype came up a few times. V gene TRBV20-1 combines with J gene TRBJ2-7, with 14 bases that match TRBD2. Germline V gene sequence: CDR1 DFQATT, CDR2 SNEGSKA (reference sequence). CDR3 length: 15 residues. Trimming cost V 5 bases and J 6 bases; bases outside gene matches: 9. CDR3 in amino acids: CSAAYRLAGGREQYF. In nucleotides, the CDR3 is TGCAGTGCTGCCTACCGACTAGCGGGAGGGCGCGAGCAGTACTTC.

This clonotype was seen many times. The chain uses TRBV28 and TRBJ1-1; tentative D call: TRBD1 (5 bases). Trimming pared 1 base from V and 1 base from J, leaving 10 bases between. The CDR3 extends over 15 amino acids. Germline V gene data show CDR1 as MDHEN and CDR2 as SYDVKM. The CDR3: CASSLSGGSNTEAFF. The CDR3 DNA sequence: TGTGCCAGCAGTTTATCTGGGGGATCGAACACTGAAGCTTTCTTT. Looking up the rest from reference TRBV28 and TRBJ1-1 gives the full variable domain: DVKVTQSSRYLVKRTGEKVFLECVQDMDHENMFWYRQDPGLGLRLIYFSYDVKMKEKGDIPEGYSVSREKKERFSLILESASTNQTSMYLCASSLSGGSNTEAFFGQGTRLTVV.

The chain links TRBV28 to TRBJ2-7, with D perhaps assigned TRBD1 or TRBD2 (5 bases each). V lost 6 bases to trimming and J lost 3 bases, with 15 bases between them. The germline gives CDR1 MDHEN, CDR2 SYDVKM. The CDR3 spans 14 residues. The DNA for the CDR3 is TGTGCCAGCAGCCCGACAGAGAGCGGCTACGAGCAGTACTTC. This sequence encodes CASSPTESGYEQYF.

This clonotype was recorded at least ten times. DNA for the CDR3: TGTGCCAGCAGCCCCAGTTGGGAGAACACTGAAGCTTTCTTT. Translation: CASSPSWENTEAFF. The gene calls are TRBV12-3 or TRBV12-4 and TRBJ1-1; D is unresolved. There are 14 residues in the CDR3. V shed 6 bases and J shed 1 base, with 12 bases lying between them.

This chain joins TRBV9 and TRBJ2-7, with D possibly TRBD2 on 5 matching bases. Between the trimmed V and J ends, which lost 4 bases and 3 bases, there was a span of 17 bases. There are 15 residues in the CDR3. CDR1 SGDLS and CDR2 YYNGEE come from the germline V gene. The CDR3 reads CASSSSGIGNYEQYF. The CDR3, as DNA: TGTGCCAGCAGCTCCTCGGGGATAGGAAACTACGAGCAGTACTTC.

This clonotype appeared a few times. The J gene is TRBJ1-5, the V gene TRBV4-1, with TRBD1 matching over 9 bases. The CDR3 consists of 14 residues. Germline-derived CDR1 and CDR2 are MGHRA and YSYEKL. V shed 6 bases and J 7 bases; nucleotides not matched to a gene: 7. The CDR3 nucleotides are TGCGCCAGCAGTAAACAGGGGGCCAGGCAGCCCCAGCATTTT. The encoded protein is CASSKQGARQPQHF.

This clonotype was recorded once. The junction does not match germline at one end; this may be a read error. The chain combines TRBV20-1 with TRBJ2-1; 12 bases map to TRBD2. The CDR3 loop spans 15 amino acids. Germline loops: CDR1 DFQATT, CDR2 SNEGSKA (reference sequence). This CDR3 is CSARRLAGAYNEQFF. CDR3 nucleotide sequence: TGCAGCGCTAGAAGACTAGCGGGGGCCTACAATGAGCAGTTCTTC.